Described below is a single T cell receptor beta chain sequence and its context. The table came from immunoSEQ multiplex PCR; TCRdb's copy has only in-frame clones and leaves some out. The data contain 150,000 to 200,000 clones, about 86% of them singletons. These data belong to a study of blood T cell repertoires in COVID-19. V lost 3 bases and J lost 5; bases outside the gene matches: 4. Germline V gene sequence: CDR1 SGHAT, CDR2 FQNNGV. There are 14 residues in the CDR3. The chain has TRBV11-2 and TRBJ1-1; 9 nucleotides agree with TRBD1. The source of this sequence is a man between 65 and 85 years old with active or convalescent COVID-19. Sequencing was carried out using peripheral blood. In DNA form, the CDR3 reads TGTGCCAGCAGCTTCCGGGACAGGGTTACTGAAGCTTTCTTT. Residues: CASSFRDRVTEAFF.